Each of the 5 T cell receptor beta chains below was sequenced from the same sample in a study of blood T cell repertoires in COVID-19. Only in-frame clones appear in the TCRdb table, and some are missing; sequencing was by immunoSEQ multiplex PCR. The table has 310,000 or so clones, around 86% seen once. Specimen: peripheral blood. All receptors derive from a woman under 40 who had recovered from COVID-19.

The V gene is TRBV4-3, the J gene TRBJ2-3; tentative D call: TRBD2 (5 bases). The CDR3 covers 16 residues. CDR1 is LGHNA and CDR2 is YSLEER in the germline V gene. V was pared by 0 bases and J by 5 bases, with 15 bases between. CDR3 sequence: CASSQDTAAGRDTQYF. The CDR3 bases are TGCGCCAGCAGCCAAGATACGGCGGCGGGCCGAGATACGCAGTATTTT.

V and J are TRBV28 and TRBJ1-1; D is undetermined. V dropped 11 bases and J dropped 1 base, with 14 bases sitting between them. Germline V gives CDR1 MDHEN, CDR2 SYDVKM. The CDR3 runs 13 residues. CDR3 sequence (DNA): TGTGCCGCGCTTAGGCAGGAGAACACTGAAGCTTTCTTT. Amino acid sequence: CAALRQENTEAFF.

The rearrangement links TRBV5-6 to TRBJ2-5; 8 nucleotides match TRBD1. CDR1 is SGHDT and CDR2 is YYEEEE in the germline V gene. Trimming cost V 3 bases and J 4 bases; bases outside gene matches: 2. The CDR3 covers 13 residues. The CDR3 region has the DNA TGTGCCAGCAGCTCGGACAGGGTAGAGACCCAGTACTTC. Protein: CASSSDRVETQYF.

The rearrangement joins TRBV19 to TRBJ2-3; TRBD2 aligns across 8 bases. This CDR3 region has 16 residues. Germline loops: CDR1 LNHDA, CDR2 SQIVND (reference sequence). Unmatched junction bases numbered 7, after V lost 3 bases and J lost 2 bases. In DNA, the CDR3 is TGTGCCAGTAGTATGAATCCGGGAGGGCCCACAGATACGCAGTATTTT. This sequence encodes CASSMNPGGPTDTQYF.

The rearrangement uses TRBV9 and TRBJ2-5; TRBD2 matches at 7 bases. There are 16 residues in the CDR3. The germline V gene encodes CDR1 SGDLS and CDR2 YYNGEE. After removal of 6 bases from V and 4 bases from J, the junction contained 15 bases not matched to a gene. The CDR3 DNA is TGTGCCAGCACTGAGCGGGACGGAAGGATCGGAGAGACCCAGTACTTC. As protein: CASTERDGRIGETQYF.